Listed below are T cell receptor beta chains from one sample, sequenced in a study of blood T cells in healthy people across ages. Using its own MiXCR run on the 5' RACE reads, TCRdb lists one record per CDR3 protein. Among roughly 700,000 distinct CDR3 sequences listed, about 25% were seen once. The same specimen was also included in a second study, on T cells of mothers and their children.

Material: blood. The source is a boy aged 5-17 years in good health. The CDR3 runs from the conserved cysteine through the conserved F or W. D genes are given only for firm matches. Not all rows give a size; the values are once, few, many and, for expanded clones, a class.

. | TRBJ2-1 | TRBV7-3 | . | TGTGCCAGCAGCTTAGATAGAACAACTGAGCAGTTCTTC | CASSLDRTTEQFF
TRBD1 | TRBJ2-5 | TRBV12-3/TRBV12-4 | . | TGTGCCAGCAGGAGGGGGCTGGCCTTAGAGACCCAGTACTTC | CASRRGLALETQYF
. | TRBJ2-7 | TRBV7-9 | . | TGTGCCAGCAGCTCGATGACAGGAACCTACGAGCAGTACTTC | CASSSMTGTYEQYF
. | TRBJ2-3 | TRBV12-3/TRBV12-4 | . | TGTGCCAGCAGTTTAGGGGGACATCCTGGCGCAGATACGCAGTATTTT | CASSLGGHPGADTQYF
. | TRBJ1-2 | TRBV29-1 | few | TGCAGCGTTGAATCCCCGAACACAAACTATGGCTACACCTTC | CSVESPNTNYGYTF
. | TRBJ2-3 | TRBV28 | few | TGTGCCAGCAGCTATTCGGTTGAGGTAGTCACAGATACGCAGTATTTT | CASSYSVEVVTDTQYF
. | TRBJ2-5 | TRBV4-2 | . | TGTGCCAGCAGCCAAGAACAGGATCGGACTTGGAAGTTCTTC | CASSQEQDRTWKFF
. | TRBJ1-4 | TRBV14 | few | TGTGCCAGCAGCCAAGTTAACGGGCGACTGTTTTTT | CASSQVNGRLFF
. | TRBJ2-7 | TRBV4-1 | . | TGCGCCAGCAGCCAAGATCGGTCCTACGAGCAGTGCTTC | CASSQDRSYEQCF
TRBD1 | TRBJ1-1 | TRBV27 | . | TGTGCCAGCAGTCCCCCCCGGGACAGGGGAATGAACACTGAAGCTTTCTTT | CASSPPRDRGMNTEAFF
. | TRBJ1-4 | TRBV28 | . | TGTGCCAGCAGAAAAACAGGTGAAAAACTGTTTTTT | CASRKTGEKLFF
. | TRBJ1-2 | TRBV5-5 | . | TGTGCCAGCAGCTCCGCCTGGGAGGGAGGCTACACCTTC | CASSSAWEGGYTF
. | TRBJ2-4 | TRBV28 | . | TGTGCCAGCAGTTTACAGGGGTCTATGAAAAACATTCAGTACTTC | CASSLQGSMKNIQYF
TRBD2 | TRBJ2-1 | TRBV29-1 | . | TGCACCAGCCGTGGGGGGGACAATGAGCAGTTCTTC | CTSRGGDNEQFF
. | TRBJ1-6 | TRBV29-1 | . | TGCAGCGTTCAGAGCTCCTATAATTCACCCCTCCACTTT | CSVQSSYNSPLHF
TRBD2 | TRBJ2-5 | TRBV19 | . | TGTGCCAGTAGTATAGCTGGGAGGGGCGAGACCCAGTACTTC | CASSIAGRGETQYF
. | TRBJ2-3 | TRBV24-1 | . | TGTGCCACCAGTGGCAACAGTGGGAGCACAGATACGCAGTATTTT | CATSGNSGSTDTQYF
. | TRBJ2-1 | TRBV6-2/TRBV6-3 | few | TGTGCCAGCAGTTCGCGACTGGGCCTCTCCTACAATGAGCAGTTCTTC | CASSSRLGLSYNEQFF
TRBD1 | TRBJ2-1 | TRBV11-1 | . | TGTGCCAGCAGCTTAGGAACCCCGGGGACAGATGTCCTCCCCTTACATGAGCAGTTCTTC | CASSLGTPGTDVLPLHEQFF
TRBD1 | TRBJ2-7 | TRBV4-1 | . | TGCGCCAGCAGCCATCCCCGGACAGGTTATGAGGGCGAGCAGTACTTC | CASSHPRTGYEGEQYF
TRBD2 | TRBJ2-3 | TRBV27 | . | TGTGCCAGCAGTTCGGGACTAGGAAACACAGATACGCAGTATTTT | CASSSGLGNTDTQYF
. | TRBJ2-7 | TRBV27 | few | TGTGCCAGCAGTACGACTAGTAGTTACGAGCAGTACTTC | CASSTTSSYEQYF
. | TRBJ2-5 | TRBV11-2 | . | TGTGCCGGCAGCTTCACCGCTGAGACCCAGTACTTC | CAGSFTAETQYF
. | TRBJ2-6 | TRBV7-8 | few | TGTGCCAGCAGCTCCCCGAGGGACCCCTCTGGGGCCAACGTCCTGACTTTC | CASSSPRDPSGANVLTF
TRBD1 | TRBJ2-7 | TRBV24-1 | few | TGTGCCGCCAGTGATTTGTCAGGGGGCGAGCAGTACTTC | CAASDLSGGEQYF
TRBD2 | TRBJ2-5 | TRBV7-2 | . | TGTGCCAGCAGCTGGAAACTAGCGGGGGGATTAGAGACCCAGTACTTC | CASSWKLAGGLETQYF
. | TRBJ2-5 | TRBV11-3 | . | TGTGCCAGCAGCTTAGGGGGCCGGTTCTTC | CASSLGGRFF
TRBD1 | TRBJ2-5 | TRBV5-1 | few | TGCGCCAGCAGCCGGACAGGGGACAACCAAGAGACCCAGTACTTC | CASSRTGDNQETQYF
TRBD1 | TRBJ1-4 | TRBV24-1 | . | TGTGCCACCAGTGGTACCGGGACAGGATATGAAAAACTGTTTTTT | CATSGTGTGYEKLFF
. | TRBJ2-5 | TRBV29-1 | . | TGCAGCGGTACGGGAGTCGGAGAGACCCAGTACTTC | CSGTGVGETQYF
TRBD1 | TRBJ1-2 | TRBV5-5 | . | TGTGCCAGCAGCTTGAAGGGGGCCTATGGCTACACCTTC | CASSLKGAYGYTF
. | TRBJ2-2 | TRBV11-1 | few | TGTGCCAGCAGCTTATTTAGCGCTAAGAACACCGGGGAGCTGTTTTTT | CASSLFSAKNTGELFF
TRBD2 | TRBJ2-1 | TRBV7-3 | few | TGTGCCAGCAGCTTTGGCCTTGTCGGGGGGGCTTTGGAAAATGAGCAGTTCTTC | CASSFGLVGGALENEQFF
TRBD2 | TRBJ2-1 | TRBV7-3 | few | TGTGCCAGCAGCCCCACCGGGGGGGATGAGCAGTTCTTC | CASSPTGGDEQFF
. | TRBJ2-5 | TRBV7-3 | . | TGTGCCAGCAGCTTAGAAGGGGGGGGATACCAAGAGACCCAGTACTTC | CASSLEGGGYQETQYF
TRBD1 | TRBJ2-1 | TRBV29-1 | . | TGCAGCGTTGAAGGAGTCCGGGACAGGGTCGACAATGAGCAGTTCTTC | CSVEGVRDRVDNEQFF
. | TRBJ2-7 | TRBV28 | few | TGTGCCAGCAGATACGGGACTTCGACATACGAGCAGTACTTC | CASRYGTSTYEQYF
. | TRBJ1-3 | TRBV20-1 | . | TGCAGTGCTACGGACAGCTCTGGAAACACCATATATTTT | CSATDSSGNTIYF